Listed here are 5 T cell receptor beta chains from one sample, sequenced in a study of cytomegalovirus exposure and HLA in healthy donors. Researchers ran the PCR with 60 Vbeta and 13 Jbeta primers. The method was immunoSEQ multiplex PCR; TCRdb's version includes in-frame clones alone and lacks a portion of them. The table lists fewer than 70,000 clones, approximately 80% of them singletons, with over 1.5% in the top ten. Sequencing input: PBMCs. These TCRs come from a man in his forties or fifties in good health and CMV-seronegative.

This chain joins TRBV6-4 and TRBJ2-2, with D possibly matching TRBD1 (6 bases). V shed 8 bases and J shed 5 bases, with 15 bases lying between them. This CDR3 region has 14 residues. The V gene's germline CDR1 is MRHNA and CDR2 SNTAGT. As DNA, the CDR3 is TGTGCCAGCCAGGACAGCCCTGTAACCGGGGAGCTGTTTTTT. It translates to CASQDSPVTGELFF.

This clone was found many times. The J gene is TRBJ1-4, the V gene TRBV5-6; a weak D match, TRBD1 (6 bases). The ends were cut back, 1 base at V and 8 bases at J, with 15 bases in the middle. This CDR3 region has 15 residues. Germline values: CDR1 SGHDT, CDR2 YYEEEE. The CDR3 DNA follows: TGTGCCAGCAGCTTGCGCCTGGGGGCAGGGGAAAAACTGTTTTTT. This sequence encodes CASSLRLGAGEKLFF.

The sample holds one count of this clone. This chain links TRBV2 with TRBJ1-4, with 10 bases fitting TRBD1. Germline V gene sequence: CDR1 SNHLY, CDR2 FYNNEI. The CDR3 totals 13 residues. V lost 6 bases, J lost 8 bases, and 3 bases stayed unmatched. CDR3 residues: CASRDRGREKLFF. CDR3 coding DNA: TGTGCCAGCAGAGACAGGGGGCGGGAAAAACTGTTTTTT. Full variable domain (missing parts from reference TRBV2 and TRBJ1-4): EPEVTQTPSHQVTQMGQEVILRCVPISNHLYFYWYRQILGQKVEFLVSFYNNEISEKSEIFDDQFSVERPDGSNFTLKIRSTKLEDSAMYFCASRDRGREKLFFGSGTQLSVL.

The chain carries TRBV7-6 and TRBJ1-4, with D perhaps matching TRBD1 (5 bases). This CDR3 contains 14 residues. CDR1 SGHVS and CDR2 FNYEAQ come from the germline V gene. Trimming removed 5 bases from V and 2 bases from J, with 9 bases in between. The CDR3 loop reads CASSPGFTNEKLFF. The CDR3 DNA is TGTGCCAGCAGCCCAGGGTTCACTAATGAAAAACTGTTTTTT.

The chain is built from TRBV6-1 and TRBJ1-2; 8 bases match TRBD1. The CDR3 covers 14 residues. CDR1 and CDR2 (germline): MNHNS, SASEGT. V lost 8 bases, J lost 5 bases, and 10 bases stayed unmatched. This chain's CDR3 is CASRSRGPDYGYTF. DNA for the CDR3: TGTGCCAGCCGAAGCAGGGGGCCGGATTATGGCTACACCTTC.